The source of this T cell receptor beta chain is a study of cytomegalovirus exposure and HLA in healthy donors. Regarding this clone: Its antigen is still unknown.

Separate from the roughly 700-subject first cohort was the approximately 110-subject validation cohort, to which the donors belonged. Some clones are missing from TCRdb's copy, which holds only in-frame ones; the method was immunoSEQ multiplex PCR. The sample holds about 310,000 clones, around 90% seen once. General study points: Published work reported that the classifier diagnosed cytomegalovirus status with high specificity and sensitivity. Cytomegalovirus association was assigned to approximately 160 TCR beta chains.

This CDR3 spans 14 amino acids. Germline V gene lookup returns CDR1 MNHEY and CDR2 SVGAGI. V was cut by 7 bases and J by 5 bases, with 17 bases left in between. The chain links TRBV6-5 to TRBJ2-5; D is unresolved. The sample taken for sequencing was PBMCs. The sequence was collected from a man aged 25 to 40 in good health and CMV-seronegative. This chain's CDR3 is CASMSAAARETQYF. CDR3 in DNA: TGTGCCAGCATGTCCGCCGCTGCCCGGGAGACCCAGTACTTC.